The sequence of this T cell receptor (beta chain) was determined in a study of spatial heterogeneity in lung cancer. Study-level information: Donation came from about 72 patients with untreated early-stage non-small cell lung cancer. Any follow-up PBMC samples that were available went on to be sequenced, and the median time to follow-up was about two years after resection. Sequence detection consistently recorded a greater number of beta-chain than alpha-chain sequences. Study results and caveats: Resection saw ubiquitous expanded tumor TCRs appear in blood more than follow-up did.

One entry per CDR3 protein results from TCRdb running MiXCR on the 5' RACE reads. The sample records roughly 120,000 distinct CDR3 sequences, about 12% being singletons. Time point in this sample: blood at routine non-recurrence follow-up after resection. Without sorting, whole RNA was sequenced from tumor, nontumor lung or frozen PBMC. CDR1 and CDR2 (germline): DFQATT, SNEGSKA (reference sequence). The CDR3 sequence is 14 residues long. The V and J ends lost 4 bases and 5 bases, in that order; junction bases with no gene match: 9. The sample holds a few counts of this clonotype. Antigen unknown. This TCR came from a male donor with early-stage non-small cell lung cancer. This chain connects TRBV20-1 to TRBJ1-1; 8 bases are a match to TRBD1. Here the sequenced sample was PBMCs, taken at follow-up. This chain's CDR3 is CSANMNRGNTEAFF. The CDR3 DNA is TGCAGTGCTAATATGAACAGGGGGAATACTGAAGCTTTCTTT.